The 3 T cell receptor beta chains below were found in one sample sequenced in a study of T-cell reconstitution after alpha-beta-depleted transplantation in children. Unique molecular identifiers were incorporated into the prepared TCRbeta library. Via MiXCR, TCRdb re-called the PCR reads, giving one row per CDR3 protein. This sample has over 150,000 distinct CDR3 sequences, with roughly 7.5% found just once. Sequences were derived from PBMCs from the stem cell graft donor, sampled from the stem cell graft. Receptor source: a human donor who donated a stem cell graft to a child with Wiskott-Aldrich syndrome.

Many counts were recorded for this clonotype. J is TRBJ2-3 and V is TRBV12-3 or TRBV12-4; TRBD1 aligns across 9 bases. The CDR3 sequence is 17 residues long. V shed 5 bases and J 2 bases; nucleotides not matched to a gene: 11. CDR3 coding DNA: TGTGCCAGCAGTCAACCGACAGGGGGTCGTATCACAGATACGCAGTATTTT. Encoded protein: CASSQPTGGRITDTQYF.

J is TRBJ2-1 and V is TRBV5-1; TRBD1 matches 8 bases. This CDR3 is 16 amino acids long. Germline-derived CDR1 and CDR2 are SGHRS and YFSETQ. The V segment lost 4 bases and the J segment 6 bases; nucleotides outside the gene matches: 12. The DNA for the CDR3 is TGCGCCAGCAGCGGAACCTGGACAGGGTCGGGCAATGAGCAGTTCTTC. It specifies CASSGTWTGSGNEQFF.

This clonotype was picked up many times. The chain carries TRBV20-1 and TRBJ2-7; D gene unclear. Looked up from germline, CDR1 is DFQATT and CDR2 is SNEGSKA (reference sequence). Between the trimmed V and J ends, which lost 0 bases and 2 bases, there was a span of 8 bases. CDR3 length: 13 amino acids. As DNA, the CDR3 is TGCAGTGCTAGAGAAACAAGCCCCTACGAGCAGTACTTC. Translating it yields CSARETSPYEQYF.